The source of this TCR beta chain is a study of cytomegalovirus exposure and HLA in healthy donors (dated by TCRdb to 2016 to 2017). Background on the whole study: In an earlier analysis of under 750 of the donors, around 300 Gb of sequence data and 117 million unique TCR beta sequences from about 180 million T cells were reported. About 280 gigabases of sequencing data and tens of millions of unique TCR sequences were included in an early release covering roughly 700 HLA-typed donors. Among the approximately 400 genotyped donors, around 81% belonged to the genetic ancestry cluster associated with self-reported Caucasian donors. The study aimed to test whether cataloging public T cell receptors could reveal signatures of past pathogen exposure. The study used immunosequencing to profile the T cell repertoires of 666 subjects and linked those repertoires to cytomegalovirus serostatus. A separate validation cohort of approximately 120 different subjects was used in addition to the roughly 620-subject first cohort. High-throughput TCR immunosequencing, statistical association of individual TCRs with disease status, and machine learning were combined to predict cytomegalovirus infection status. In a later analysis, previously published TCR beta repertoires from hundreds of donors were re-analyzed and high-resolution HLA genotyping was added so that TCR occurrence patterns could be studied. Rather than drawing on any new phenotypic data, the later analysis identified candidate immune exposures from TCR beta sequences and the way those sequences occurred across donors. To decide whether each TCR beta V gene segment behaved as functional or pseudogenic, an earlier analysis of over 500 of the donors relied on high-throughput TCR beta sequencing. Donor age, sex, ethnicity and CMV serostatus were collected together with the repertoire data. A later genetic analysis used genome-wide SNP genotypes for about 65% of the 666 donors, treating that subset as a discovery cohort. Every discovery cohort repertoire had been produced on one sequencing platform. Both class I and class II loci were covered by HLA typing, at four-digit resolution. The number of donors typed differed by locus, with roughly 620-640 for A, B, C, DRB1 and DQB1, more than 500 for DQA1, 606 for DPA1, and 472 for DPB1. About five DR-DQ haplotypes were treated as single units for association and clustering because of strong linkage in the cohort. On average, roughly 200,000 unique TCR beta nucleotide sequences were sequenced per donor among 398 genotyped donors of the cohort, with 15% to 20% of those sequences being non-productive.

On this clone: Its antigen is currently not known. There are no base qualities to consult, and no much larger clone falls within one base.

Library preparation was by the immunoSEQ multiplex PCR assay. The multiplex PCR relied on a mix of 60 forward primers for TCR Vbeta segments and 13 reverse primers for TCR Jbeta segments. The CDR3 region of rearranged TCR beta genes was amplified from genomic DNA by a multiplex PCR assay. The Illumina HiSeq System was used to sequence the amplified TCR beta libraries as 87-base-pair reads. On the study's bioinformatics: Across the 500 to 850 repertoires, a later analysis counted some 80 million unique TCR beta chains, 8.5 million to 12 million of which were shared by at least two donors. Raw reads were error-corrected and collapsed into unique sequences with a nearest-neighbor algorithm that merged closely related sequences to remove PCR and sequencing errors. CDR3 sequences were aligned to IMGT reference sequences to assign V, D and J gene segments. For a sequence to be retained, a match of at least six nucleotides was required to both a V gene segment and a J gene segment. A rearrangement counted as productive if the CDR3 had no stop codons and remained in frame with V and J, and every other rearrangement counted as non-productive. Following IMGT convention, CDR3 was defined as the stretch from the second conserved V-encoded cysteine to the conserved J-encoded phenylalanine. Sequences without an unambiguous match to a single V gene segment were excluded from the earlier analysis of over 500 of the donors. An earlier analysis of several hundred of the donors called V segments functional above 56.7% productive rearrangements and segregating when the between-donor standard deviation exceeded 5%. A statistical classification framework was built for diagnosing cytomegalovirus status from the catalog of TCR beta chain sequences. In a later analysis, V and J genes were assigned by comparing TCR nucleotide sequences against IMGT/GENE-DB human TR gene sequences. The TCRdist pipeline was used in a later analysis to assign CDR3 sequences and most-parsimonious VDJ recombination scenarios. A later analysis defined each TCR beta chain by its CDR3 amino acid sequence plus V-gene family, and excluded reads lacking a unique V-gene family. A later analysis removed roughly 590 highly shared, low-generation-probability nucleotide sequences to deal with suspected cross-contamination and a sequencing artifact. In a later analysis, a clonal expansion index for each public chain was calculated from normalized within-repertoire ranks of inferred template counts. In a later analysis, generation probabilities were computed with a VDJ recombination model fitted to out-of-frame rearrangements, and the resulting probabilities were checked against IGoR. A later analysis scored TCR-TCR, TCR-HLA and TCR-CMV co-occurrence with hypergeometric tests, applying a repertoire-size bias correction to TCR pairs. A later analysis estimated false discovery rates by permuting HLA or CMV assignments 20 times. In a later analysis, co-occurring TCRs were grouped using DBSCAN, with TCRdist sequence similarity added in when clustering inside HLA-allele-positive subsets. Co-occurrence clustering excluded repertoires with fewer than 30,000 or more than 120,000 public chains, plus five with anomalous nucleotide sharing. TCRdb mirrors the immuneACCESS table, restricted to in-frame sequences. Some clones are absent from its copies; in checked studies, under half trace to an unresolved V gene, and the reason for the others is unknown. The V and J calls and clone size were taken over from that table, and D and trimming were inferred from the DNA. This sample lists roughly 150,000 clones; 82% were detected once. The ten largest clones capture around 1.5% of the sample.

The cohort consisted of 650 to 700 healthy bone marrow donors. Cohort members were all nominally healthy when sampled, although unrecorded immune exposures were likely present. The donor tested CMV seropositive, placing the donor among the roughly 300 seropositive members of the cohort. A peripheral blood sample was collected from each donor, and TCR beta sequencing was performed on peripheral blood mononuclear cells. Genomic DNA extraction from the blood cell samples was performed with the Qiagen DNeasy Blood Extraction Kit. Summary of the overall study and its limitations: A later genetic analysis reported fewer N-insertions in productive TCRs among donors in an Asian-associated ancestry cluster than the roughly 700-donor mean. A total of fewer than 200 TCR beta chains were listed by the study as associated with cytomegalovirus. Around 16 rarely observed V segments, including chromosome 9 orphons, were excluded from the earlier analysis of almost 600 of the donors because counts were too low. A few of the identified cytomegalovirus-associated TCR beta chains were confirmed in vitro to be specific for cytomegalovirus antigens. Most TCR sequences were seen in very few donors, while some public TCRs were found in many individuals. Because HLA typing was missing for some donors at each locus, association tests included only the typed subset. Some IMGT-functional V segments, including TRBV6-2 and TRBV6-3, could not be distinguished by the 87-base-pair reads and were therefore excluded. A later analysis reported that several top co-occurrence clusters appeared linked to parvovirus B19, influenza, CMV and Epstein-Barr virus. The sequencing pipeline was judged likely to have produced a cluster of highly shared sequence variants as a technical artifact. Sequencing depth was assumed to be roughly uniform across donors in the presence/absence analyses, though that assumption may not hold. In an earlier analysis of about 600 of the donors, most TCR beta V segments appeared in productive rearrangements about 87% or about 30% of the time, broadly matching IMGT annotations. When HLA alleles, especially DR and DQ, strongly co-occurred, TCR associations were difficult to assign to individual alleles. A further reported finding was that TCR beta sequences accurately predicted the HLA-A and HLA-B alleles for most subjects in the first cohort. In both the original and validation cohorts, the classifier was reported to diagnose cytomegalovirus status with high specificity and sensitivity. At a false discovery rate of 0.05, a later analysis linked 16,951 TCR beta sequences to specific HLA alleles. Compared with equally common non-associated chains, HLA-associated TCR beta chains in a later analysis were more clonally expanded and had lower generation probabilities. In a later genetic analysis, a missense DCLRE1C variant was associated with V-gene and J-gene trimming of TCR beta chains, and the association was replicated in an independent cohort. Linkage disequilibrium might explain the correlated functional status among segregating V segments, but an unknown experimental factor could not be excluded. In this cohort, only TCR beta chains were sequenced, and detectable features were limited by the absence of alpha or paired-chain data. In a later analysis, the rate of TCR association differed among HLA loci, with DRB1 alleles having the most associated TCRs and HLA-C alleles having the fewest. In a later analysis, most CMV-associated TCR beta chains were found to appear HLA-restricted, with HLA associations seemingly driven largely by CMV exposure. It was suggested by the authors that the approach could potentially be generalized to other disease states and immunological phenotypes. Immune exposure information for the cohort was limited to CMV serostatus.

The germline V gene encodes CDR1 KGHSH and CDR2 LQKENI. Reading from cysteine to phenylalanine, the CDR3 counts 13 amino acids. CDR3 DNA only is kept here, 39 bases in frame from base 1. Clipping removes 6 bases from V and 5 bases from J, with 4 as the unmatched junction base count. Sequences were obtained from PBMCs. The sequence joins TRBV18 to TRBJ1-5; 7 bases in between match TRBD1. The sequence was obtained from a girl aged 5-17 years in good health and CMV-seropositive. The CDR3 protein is CASSSGTDQPQHF. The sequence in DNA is TGTGCCAGCTCTTCGGGGACAGATCAGCCCCAGCATTTT.